The 31 T cell receptor beta chains below were found in one sample sequenced in a study of PD-L1 blockade in urothelial cancer. As for time point: pretreatment peripheral blood. Method: immunoSEQ multiplex PCR; TCRdb's copy keeps in-frame clones and lacks some. Altogether some 71,000 clones are present, 75% to 90% being singletons, with the ten largest covering under 15%. The specimen comprised PBMCs, sampled around atezolizumab (anti-PD-L1) treatment. The receptors were sampled from a man in his fifties or sixties with urothelial cancer.

The genes are TRBV4-3 and TRBJ2-2; TRBD1 matches 8 bases. In germline, CDR1 is LGHNA, CDR2 YSLEER. The CDR3 is 14 residues long. V lost 6 bases and J lost 7; bases outside the gene matches: 7. CDR3 DNA: TGCGCCAGCAGATCCGGGACAGGCGACGGGGAGCTGTTTTTT. Protein product: CASRSGTGDGELFF.

This clone was counted at least ten times. This chain connects TRBV28 to TRBJ1-4; TRBD1 might be the D (6 bases). Germline V gene sequence: CDR1 MDHEN, CDR2 SYDVKM. Trimming pared 4 bases from V and 3 bases from J, leaving 12 bases between. The CDR3 sequence is 15 residues long. The CDR3 sequence: CASSSAGAANEKLFF. The DNA of the CDR3 is TGTGCCAGCAGTTCGGCAGGGGCAGCTAATGAAAAACTGTTTTTT.

This clone was picked up a small number of times. CDR3 loop: CASSTGGRDNEQFF. CDR3 sequence (DNA): TGCGCCAGCTCGACGGGGGGCAGGGACAATGAGCAGTTCTTC. V usage is TRBV10-1 and J usage is TRBJ2-1, with D perhaps TRBD2 (7 bases). Germline V CDR1 and CDR2: WNHNN, SYGVQD (reference sequence). Deletions cut 8 bases from V and 5 bases from J, with 16 bases between. The CDR3 is made up of 14 amino acids.

The chain has TRBV10-2 and TRBJ1-6, with D possibly TRBD1 on 5 matching bases. The CDR3 contains 15 residues. Germline CDR1 WSHSY, CDR2 SAAADI. Trimming pared 8 bases from V and 5 bases from J, leaving 16 bases between. The CDR3 DNA sequence: TGCGCCAGCTGCCAAAATCAGGGAAATAATTCACCCCTCCACTTT. This encodes CASCQNQGNNSPLHF.

This clone showed up just a few times. This sequence joins TRBV2 and TRBJ2-7; D perhaps matches TRBD1 (5 bases). Germline V gene sequence: CDR1 SNHLY, CDR2 FYNNEI. CDR3 length: 13 amino acids. Trimming removed 4 bases from V and 2 bases from J, with 9 bases in between. The CDR3 nucleotides read TGTGCCAGCAGTGTGGGGCAGGCCTACGAGCAGTACTTC. This translates into CASSVGQAYEQYF.

The chain is built from TRBV16 and TRBJ2-1; D remains unclear. Germline CDR1 and CDR2: KGHSY and FQNENV. Trimming removed 2 bases from V and 5 bases from J, with 7 bases in between. The CDR3 is made up of 13 amino acids. The CDR3 DNA reads TGTGCCAGCAGCCAACTCTTTAACAATGAGCAGTTCTTC. Amino acid sequence: CASSQLFNNEQFF.

This chain uses TRBV5-4 with TRBJ2-5; TRBD2 aligns across 7 bases. The CDR3 covers 15 residues. Trimming at V came to 4 bases and at J to 3 bases, leaving 9 bases not matched to a gene. Germline V gene lookup returns CDR1 SGHNT and CDR2 YYREEE (reference sequence). CDR3 in amino acids: CASSTPGGGEETQYF. For the CDR3, the DNA is TGTGCCAGCAGCACCCCGGGGGGAGGGGAAGAGACCCAGTACTTC. Complete variable domain (other parts from reference TRBV5-4 and TRBJ2-5): ETGVTQSPTHLIKTRGQQVTLRCSSQSGHNTVSWYQQALGQGPQFIFQYYREEENGRGNFPPRFSGLQFPNYSSELNVNALELDDSALYLCASSTPGGGEETQYFGPGTRLLVL.

CDR3: CASNPQGNTEAFF. Here the CDR3 DNA reads TGTGCCAGCAATCCCCAGGGGAACACTGAAGCTTTCTTT. This chain connects TRBV6-6 to TRBJ1-1, with D possibly being TRBD1 (5 bases). This CDR3 has 13 amino acids. The germline CDR1 and CDR2 sequences are MNHNY and SVGAGI (reference sequence). Trimming took 7 bases from V and 1 from J, leaving 10 bases between them.

This clone appeared a single time. The chain combines TRBV11-2 with TRBJ1-1; 7 bases fit TRBD1. The CDR3 totals 16 residues. The V segment lost 1 base and the J segment 4 bases; nucleotides outside the gene matches: 9. The V gene's germline CDR1 is SGHAT and CDR2 FQNNGV. The CDR3 sequence is CASSLGRQGKGTEAFF. DNA of the CDR3: TGTGCCAGCAGCTTAGGCAGACAGGGAAAGGGCACTGAAGCTTTCTTT.

J is TRBJ2-3 and V is TRBV7-9; 10 positions match TRBD2. The CDR3 is 17 residues long. J lost 3 bases, V lost 4 bases, and 10 bases had no gene match. Per the germline V gene, CDR1 is SEHNR and CDR2 is FQNEAQ (reference sequence). The CDR3 DNA reads as TGTGCCAGCAGCTGGCCCCCTAGCGGGGGCCATACAGATACGCAGTATTTT. It translates to CASSWPPSGGHTDTQYF.

The chain joins TRBV15 to TRBJ2-3; TRBD2 is a possible D gene (6 bases). Germline V gives CDR1 LNHNV, CDR2 YYDKDF (reference sequence). The CDR3 contains 16 residues. The germline V and J ends were trimmed by 3 bases and 1 base, with 14 bases remaining between them. The CDR3 region has the DNA TGTGCCACCAGCAGGGGGGGAGGTGTTGGCACAGATACGCAGTATTTT. It is translated as CATSRGGGVGTDTQYF.

V usage is TRBV10-1 and J usage is TRBJ2-7; no clear D gene. V was clipped by 2 bases and J by 0 bases, with 5 bases between them. The length of the CDR3 is 13 residues. Germline V CDR1 and CDR2: WNHNN, SYGVQD (reference sequence). This chain's CDR3 is CASSEHTSYEQYF. The CDR3 coding sequence is TGCGCCAGCAGTGAGCACACCTCCTACGAGCAGTACTTC.

For this clone: One junction end disagrees with the germline gene, perhaps due to a read error. CDR3: CASSWDRRNTEAFF. The CDR3 DNA sequence: TGTGCCAGCAGCTGGGACAGGCGTAACACTGAAGCTTTCTTT. The J gene is TRBJ1-1, the V gene TRBV5-1; 8 bases are shared with TRBD1. Germline loops: CDR1 SGHRS, CDR2 YFSETQ. There are 14 residues in the CDR3.

The rearrangement joins TRBV9 to TRBJ2-3; 8 bases are a match to TRBD2. Looked up from germline, CDR1 is SGDLS and CDR2 is YYNGEE. Trimming cost V 4 bases and J 1 base; bases outside gene matches: 5. CDR3 length: 15 amino acids. The CDR3: CASSFRAGGTDTQYF. The CDR3 DNA follows: TGTGCCAGCAGCTTTCGAGCGGGGGGCACAGATACGCAGTATTTT.

The chain has TRBV15 and TRBJ2-3; 7 bases agree with TRBD2. Germline CDR1 LNHNV, CDR2 YYDKDF (reference sequence). Germline trimming cut 1 base from V and 2 bases from J; bases unmatched to any gene: 3. The CDR3 runs to 15 residues. The DNA for the CDR3 is TGTGCCACCAGCAGAGGGCGGGGGATCACAGATACGCAGTATTTT. Residues: CATSRGRGITDTQYF.

CDR3 DNA: TGTGCCAGCAGCTTCCAGGGATCTCACAATGAGCAGTTCTTC. This codes for CASSFQGSHNEQFF. J is TRBJ2-1 and V is TRBV7-9; D may be TRBD1 (5 bases). The V gene lost 3 bases and the J gene lost 5 bases, with 11 bases spanning the gap. The germline CDR1 and CDR2 sequences are SEHNR and FQNEAQ (reference sequence). This CDR3 is built from 14 residues.

The table lists this clone with a few counts. The chain employs TRBV27 and TRBJ2-7; no clear D gene. CDR3 size: 16 residues. V was cut by 2 bases and J by 2 bases, with 16 bases left in between. CDR1 and CDR2 from the germline V gene are MNHEY and SMNVEV (reference sequence). This chain's CDR3 is CASSLRPPQSTYEQYF. CDR3 bases: TGTGCCAGCAGTTTACGGCCCCCACAGTCGACCTACGAGCAGTACTTC.

The chain has TRBV5-1 and TRBJ2-3; no clear D gene. Germline values: CDR1 SGHRS, CDR2 YFSETQ. V dropped 0 bases and J dropped 0 bases, with 8 bases sitting between them. This CDR3 is 15 amino acids long. The CDR3: CASSLVRGSTDTQYF. The DNA of the CDR3 is TGCGCCAGCAGCTTGGTAAGAGGAAGCACAGATACGCAGTATTTT.

The J gene is TRBJ2-1, the V gene TRBV7-3, with TRBD1 matching over 7 bases. The CDR3 has 15 amino acids. Trimming took 3 bases from V and 4 from J; bases not matched to a gene: 6. Germline values: CDR1 SGHTA, CDR2 FQGTGA. The CDR3 is CASSLTGSEYNEQFF. The CDR3 nucleotides read TGTGCCAGCAGCTTGACAGGGAGCGAATACAATGAGCAGTTCTTC. Full variable domain (remainder filled in from reference TRBV7-3 and TRBJ2-1): GAGVSQTPSNKVTEKGKYVELRCDPISGHTALYWYRQSLGQGPEFLIYFQGTGAADDSGLPNDRFFAVRPEGSVSTLKIQRTERGDSAVYLCASSLTGSEYNEQFFGPGTRLTVL.

The J gene is TRBJ2-5, the V gene TRBV15; D is perhaps TRBD2 (5 bases). The germline V gene encodes CDR1 LNHNV and CDR2 YYDKDF (reference sequence). The CDR3 is made up of 16 amino acids. V was clipped by 9 bases and J by 5 bases, with 25 bases between them. The CDR3 reads CATSWAGPAVGETQYF. CDR3 in DNA: TGTGCCACTAGTTGGGCGGGTCCCGCGGTCGGGGAGACCCAGTACTTC.

The chain employs TRBV6-5 and TRBJ1-2, with TRBD1 identical over 7 bases. Trimming took 6 bases from V and 5 from J; bases not matched to a gene: 12. CDR1 and CDR2 (germline): MNHEY, SVGAGI. This CDR3 has 15 residues. This CDR3 is CASRPTLDRVYGYTF. The CDR3 DNA reads TGTGCCAGCAGACCTACGCTTGACAGGGTTTATGGCTACACCTTC.

The chain is built from TRBV18 and TRBJ1-1; no definite D call. Trimming removed 2 bases at V and 2 bases at J, with 12 bases between. Germline loops: CDR1 KGHSH, CDR2 LQKENI. The CDR3 spans 15 residues. Here the CDR3 DNA reads TGTGCCAGCTCACCAGAGGGCAGGAGCAACACTGAAGCTTTCTTT. This gives the protein CASSPEGRSNTEAFF.

V is TRBV6-4 and J is TRBJ2-1; 13 bases fit TRBD2. The CDR3 is made up of 19 amino acids. The germline V gene encodes CDR1 MRHNA and CDR2 SNTAGT. V was clipped by 7 bases and J by 3 bases; unmatched bases: 15. This CDR3 is CASNLPGLAGASYYNEQFF. The DNA of the CDR3 is TGTGCCAGCAATCTCCCCGGACTAGCGGGGGCCTCTTACTACAATGAGCAGTTCTTC.

This rearrangement joins TRBV6-1 to TRBJ1-2; D is unresolved. CDR3 size: 14 residues. Germline CDR1 is MNHNS and CDR2 is SASEGT. V was pared by 2 bases and J by 4 bases, with 11 bases between. CDR3 protein: CASSEQDSGYGYTF. As DNA, the CDR3 is TGTGCCAGCAGTGAACAGGATTCCGGCTATGGCTACACCTTC.

The rearrangement joins TRBV19 to TRBJ1-2, with 11 nucleotides matching TRBD1. The CDR3 runs 14 residues. Germline CDR1 LNHDA, CDR2 SQIVND (reference sequence). J was trimmed by 3 bases and V by 7 bases; bases with no gene match: 4. CDR3 coding DNA: TGTGCCAGTAATCGGGACAGGGGGGACTATGGCTACACCTTC. This sequence encodes CASNRDRGDYGYTF.

J is TRBJ1-6 and V is TRBV7-8; tentatively, D is TRBD1 (5 bases). The CDR3 length is 15 residues. V shed 5 bases and J shed 10 bases, with 18 bases lying between them. The V gene's germline CDR1 is SGHVS and CDR2 FQNEAQ. The CDR3 region is CASSKWEGVGSPLHF. CDR3 coding DNA: TGTGCCAGCAGCAAGTGGGAAGGGGTCGGATCACCCCTCCACTTT.

The chain is built from TRBV6-5 and TRBJ2-5; 7 bases fit TRBD2. There are 15 residues in the CDR3. CDR1 is MNHEY, CDR2 SVGAGI, per germline. V was clipped by 5 bases and J by 5 bases; unmatched bases: 11. CDR3 amino acids: CASSPRLAQGETQYF. The CDR3 DNA sequence: TGTGCCAGCAGTCCGCGACTAGCCCAAGGGGAGACCCAGTACTTC.

This clone was picked up a small number of times. This chain uses TRBV7-3 with TRBJ2-2; D may be TRBD2 (6 bases). The germline V gene encodes CDR1 SGHTA and CDR2 FQGTGA. Trimming took 5 bases from V and 1 from J, leaving 11 bases between them. The CDR3 spans 15 residues. DNA for the CDR3: TGTGCCAGCAGCGCCGGACTACAGAACACCGGGGAGCTGTTTTTT. Its protein is CASSAGLQNTGELFF.

The J gene is TRBJ1-5, the V gene TRBV6-6; D might be TRBD1 (5 bases). Germline CDR1 is MNHNY and CDR2 is SVGAGI (reference sequence). Trimming removed 8 bases at V and 6 bases at J, with 11 bases between. The CDR3 is made up of 12 amino acids. The CDR3 DNA reads as TGTGCCAGCGGAGGGGATGTTCAGCCCCAGCATTTT. It yields the protein CASGGDVQPQHF.

The V call is TRBV7-9, the J call TRBJ1-4, with D hard to call. The CDR3 spans 15 residues. CDR1 and CDR2 (germline): SEHNR, FQNEAQ (reference sequence). Trimming pared 7 bases from V and 8 bases from J, leaving 20 bases between. The CDR3 spells CASTSVWAGREKLFF. The CDR3 nucleotides are TGTGCCAGCACCTCCGTTTGGGCGGGAAGGGAAAAACTGTTTTTT. The variable domain in full, with the rest retrieved from reference TRBV7-9 and TRBJ1-4, is DTGVSQNPRHKITKRGQNVTFRCDPISEHNRLYWYRQTLGQGPEFLTYFQNEAQLEKSRLLSDRFSAERPKGSFSTLEIQRTEQGDSAMYLCASTSVWAGREKLFFGSGTQLSVL.

This rearrangement joins TRBV30 to TRBJ2-7, with 8 positions matching TRBD1. CDR3 size: 16 residues. With V trimmed by 1 base and J by 6 bases, 14 bases remained unmatched. In germline, CDR1 is GTSNPN, CDR2 SVGIG (reference sequence). CDR3 protein: CAWSAPRQGASGEQYF. The CDR3 DNA reads TGTGCCTGGAGTGCGCCGCGGCAGGGGGCGTCGGGCGAGCAGTACTTC.